This T cell receptor (beta chain) was retrieved from a study of blood T cell repertoires in COVID-19. About the study: The United States, Italy and Spain provided the acute and convalescent COVID-19 samples. The cDNA or gDNA used as material had been derived from T cells, B-cell-depleted T cells, or PBMCs.

Assay: immunoSEQ multiplex PCR; the TCRdb copy retains only in-frame clones and omits some. The table records 250,000 or so clones, roughly four fifths of them present only once. With V trimmed by 6 bases and J by 8 bases, 13 bases remained unmatched. The CDR3 has 15 amino acids. Germline loops: CDR1 MNHEY, CDR2 SVGAGI. The chain couples TRBV6-5 to TRBJ1-2; 9 bases match TRBD1. The sample was peripheral blood. This TCR derives from a woman between 18 and 30 years old with acute or convalescent COVID-19. The CDR3 loop reads CASRKSGTGTAGYTF. For the CDR3, the DNA is TGTGCCAGCAGGAAAAGCGGGACAGGGACGGCCGGCTACACCTTC.